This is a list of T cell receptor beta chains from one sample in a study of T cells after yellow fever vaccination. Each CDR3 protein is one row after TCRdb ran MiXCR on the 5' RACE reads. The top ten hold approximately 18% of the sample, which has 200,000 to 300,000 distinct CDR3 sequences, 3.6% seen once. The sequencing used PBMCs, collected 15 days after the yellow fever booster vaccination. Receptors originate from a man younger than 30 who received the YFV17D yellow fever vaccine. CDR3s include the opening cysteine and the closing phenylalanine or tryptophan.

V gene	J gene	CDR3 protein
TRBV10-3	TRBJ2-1	CAAMDSIVENEQFF
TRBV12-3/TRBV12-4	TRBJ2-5	CASSLSPETQYF
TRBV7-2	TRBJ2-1	CASSLLAGGHLRPYNEQFF
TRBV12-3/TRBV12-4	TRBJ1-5	CASSPIGQGNQPQHF
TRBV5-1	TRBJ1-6	CASSLRGPVTNSPLHF
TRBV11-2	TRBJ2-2	CASSFQGAGELFF
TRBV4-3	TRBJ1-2	CASSQSGDGYTF
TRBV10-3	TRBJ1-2	CAISAPMGATYYGYTF
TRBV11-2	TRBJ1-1	CASRPQGAGAEAFF
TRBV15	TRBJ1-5	CATSRDITGYQPQHF
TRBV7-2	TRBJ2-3	CASSFPGQPDENTQYF
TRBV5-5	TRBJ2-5	CASSRRQGEETQYF
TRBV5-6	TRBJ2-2	CASSLAQSSQNTGELFF
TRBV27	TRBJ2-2	CASSLFPGQRNSWELFF
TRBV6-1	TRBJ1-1	CASSAVVEAFF